This record looks at one TCR beta chain sequence and its context. V was clipped by 4 bases and J by 15 bases; unmatched bases: 16. The CDR3 runs to 16 residues. The germline gives CDR1 KGHSH, CDR2 LQKENI. These data are taken from a study of T cell responses to AZD1222 COVID-19 vaccine. Only in-frame clones appear in the TCRdb table, and some are missing; sequencing was by immunoSEQ multiplex PCR. The sample has some 150,000 clones, approximately 85% seen once; the top ten hold approximately 8%. This clonotype was obtained from an adult who received the MenACWY meningococcal vaccine as a control. The sample was peripheral blood, taken 28 days after the second dose of the MenACWY control vaccine. V usage is TRBV18 and J usage is TRBJ2-1; TRBD2 matches 12 bases. The CDR3 loop is CASSQSRLAGGRHWFF. In DNA form, the CDR3 reads TGTGCCAGCTCACAATCCCGGCTAGCGGGGGGGCGTCACTGGTTCTTC.